Listed here are 8 T cell receptor beta chains from one sample, sequenced in a study of cytomegalovirus exposure and HLA in healthy donors. The PCR made use of 60 Vbeta and 13 Jbeta primers. Some clones are missing from TCRdb's copy, which holds only in-frame ones; the method was immunoSEQ multiplex PCR. Among approximately 200,000 clones, approximately 80% were seen once, and the ten largest hold around 2.1%. The sequenced sample was PBMCs. The receptors here all came from a woman younger than 35 in good health and CMV-seropositive.

The CDR3 is CASSQEAFAGHNEQFF. In DNA form, the CDR3 reads TGCGCCAGCAGCCAAGAGGCCTTTGCGGGGCACAATGAGCAGTTCTTC. The chain employs TRBV4-3 and TRBJ2-1; D is possibly TRBD2 (6 bases). The CDR3 spans 16 residues. Germline assignment: CDR1 LGHNA and CDR2 YSLEER. The V end lost 0 bases, the J end lost 5 bases, and 14 bases lay between the germline ends.

The V gene is TRBV5-4, the J gene TRBJ2-1; 9 nucleotides align to TRBD2. The CDR3 has 13 residues. Germline V gives CDR1 SGHNT, CDR2 YYREEE (reference sequence). V lost 9 bases and J lost 4; bases outside the gene matches: 5. The CDR3 here is CAISSGVYNEQFF. The CDR3 DNA reads as TGTGCCATCTCTAGCGGGGTTTACAATGAGCAGTTCTTC.

Written as DNA, the CDR3 is TGTGCCAGCAGCCCAGGACAGTCCGGGGATACGCAGTATTTT. Protein: CASSPGQSGDTQYF. The chain recombines TRBV9 with TRBJ2-3, with D perhaps matching TRBD1 (6 bases). Trimming cost V 4 bases and J 6 bases, with 15 bases left between them. Germline V gene data show CDR1 as SGDLS and CDR2 as YYNGEE. The CDR3 spans 14 residues.

This clone was recorded a few times. The CDR3 loop is CASSLRTGPLMGGYTF. The DNA for the CDR3 is TGTGCCAGCAGTCTCCGGACAGGCCCCCTGATGGGTGGCTACACCTTC. This sequence joins TRBV27 and TRBJ1-2, with 7 nucleotides matching TRBD1. The length of the CDR3 is 16 residues. Trimming removed 5 bases from V and 7 bases from J; junction bases left unmatched: 16. Germline assignment: CDR1 MNHEY and CDR2 SMNVEV (reference sequence).

In the case of this clone: A junction boundary mismatches the germline segment, possibly from a read error. The chain has TRBV2 and TRBJ1-3; no definite D call. Germline CDR1 is SNHLY and CDR2 is FYNNEI. The CDR3 is 12 residues long. CDR3 loop: CASSESALTTYF. CDR3 nucleotide sequence: TGTGCCAGCAGTGAGAGCGCACTGACCACATATTTT. The full variable domain, in which reference TRBV2 and TRBJ1-3 provide the parts outside the CDR3, is EPEVTQTPSHQVTQMGQEVILRCVPISNHLYFYWYRQILGQKVEFLVSFYNNEISEKSEIFDDQFSVERPDGSNFTLKIRSTKLEDSAMYFCASSESALTTYFGEGSWLTVV.

The V gene is TRBV14, the J gene TRBJ2-3; D unresolved. This CDR3 comprises 17 residues. V gave up 1 base and J gave up 2 bases, with 16 bases separating them. Per germline, CDR1 SGHDN and CDR2 FVKESK. CDR3 in amino acids: CASSQAPLVWNTDTQYF. The CDR3 DNA reads TGTGCCAGCAGCCAAGCCCCTCTAGTATGGAACACAGATACGCAGTATTTT.

This chain links TRBV9 with TRBJ2-5; 8 bases are a match to TRBD2. The trim removed 0 bases at V and 5 bases at J, leaving 12 bases unmatched. The germline CDR1 and CDR2 sequences are SGDLS and YYNGEE. The CDR3 runs 17 residues. The chain's CDR3 is CASSVGISRGAGETQYF. The CDR3 DNA follows: TGTGCCAGCAGCGTAGGGATCTCGCGGGGGGCGGGGGAGACCCAGTACTTC.

CDR3 coding DNA: TGTGCCAGCAGCGCGTGGGCCGAAGCTTTCTTT. It translates to CASSAWAEAFF. The gene calls are TRBV11-2 and TRBJ1-1; D call uncertain. V was trimmed by 5 bases and J by 8 bases, leaving 9 bases between them. The CDR3 runs to 11 residues. The germline CDR1 and CDR2 sequences are SGHAT and FQNNGV.